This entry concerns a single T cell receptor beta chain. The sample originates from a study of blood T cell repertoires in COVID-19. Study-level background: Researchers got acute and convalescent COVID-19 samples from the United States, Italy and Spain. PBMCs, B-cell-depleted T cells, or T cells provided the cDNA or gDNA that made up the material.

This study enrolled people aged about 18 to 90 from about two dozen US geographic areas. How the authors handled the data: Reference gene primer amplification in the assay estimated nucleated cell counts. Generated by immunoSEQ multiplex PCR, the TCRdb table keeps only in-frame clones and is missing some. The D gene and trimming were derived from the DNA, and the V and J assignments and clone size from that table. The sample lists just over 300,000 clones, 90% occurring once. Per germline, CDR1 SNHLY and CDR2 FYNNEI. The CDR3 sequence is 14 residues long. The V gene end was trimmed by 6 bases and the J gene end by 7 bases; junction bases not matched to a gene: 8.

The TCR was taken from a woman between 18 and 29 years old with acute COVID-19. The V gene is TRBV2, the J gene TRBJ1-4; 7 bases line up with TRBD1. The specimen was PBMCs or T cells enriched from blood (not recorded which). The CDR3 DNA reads TGTGCCAGCAGGCCCGGGACAGCAGGTGAAAAACTGTTTTTT. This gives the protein CASRPGTAGEKLFF.